This T cell receptor beta chain emerged from a study of T cell responses to AZD1222 COVID-19 vaccine. Regarding this clone: What it binds is not known.

Profiling relied on immunoSEQ multiplex PCR, and the TCRdb table lists in-frame clones only, not all of them. Altogether 100,000 to 150,000 clones are present, around 90% being singletons, with the ten largest covering roughly 20%. Germline V gives CDR1 SGHRS, CDR2 YFSETQ. With 4 bases clipped from V and 2 bases from J, the junction kept 7 bases outside the gene matches. This CDR3 has 15 residues. The study's findings and limits: Spike-specific TCR breadth and depth grew following two AZD1222 doses.

The genes are TRBV5-1 and TRBJ2-7, with 9 bases that match TRBD1. The sample was peripheral blood, taken on day 0 of MenACWY control vaccination. The receptor's source is an adult in good health. The CDR3 DNA reads TGCGCCAGCAGCATCGGGACAGGGAGAACCTACGAGCAGTACTTC. The encoded protein is CASSIGTGRTYEQYF.